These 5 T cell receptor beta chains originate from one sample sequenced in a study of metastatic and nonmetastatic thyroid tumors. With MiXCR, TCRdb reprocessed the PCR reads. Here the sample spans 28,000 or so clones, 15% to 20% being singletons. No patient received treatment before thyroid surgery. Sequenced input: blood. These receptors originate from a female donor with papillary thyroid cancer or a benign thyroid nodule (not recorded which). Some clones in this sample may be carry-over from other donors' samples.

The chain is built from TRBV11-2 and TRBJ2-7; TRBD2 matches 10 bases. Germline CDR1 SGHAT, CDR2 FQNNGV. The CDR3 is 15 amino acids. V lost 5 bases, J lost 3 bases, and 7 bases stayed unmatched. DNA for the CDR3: TGTGCCAGCAGCATAACTAGCGGGACCATCTACGAGCAGTACTTC. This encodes CASSITSGTIYEQYF.

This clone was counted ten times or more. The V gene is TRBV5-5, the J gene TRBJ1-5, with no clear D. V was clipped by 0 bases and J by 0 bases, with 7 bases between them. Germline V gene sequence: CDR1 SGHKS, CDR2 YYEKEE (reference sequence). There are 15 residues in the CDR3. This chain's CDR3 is CASSLGSSSNQPQHF. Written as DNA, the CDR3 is TGTGCCAGCAGCTTGGGGTCCAGTAGCAATCAGCCCCAGCATTTT.

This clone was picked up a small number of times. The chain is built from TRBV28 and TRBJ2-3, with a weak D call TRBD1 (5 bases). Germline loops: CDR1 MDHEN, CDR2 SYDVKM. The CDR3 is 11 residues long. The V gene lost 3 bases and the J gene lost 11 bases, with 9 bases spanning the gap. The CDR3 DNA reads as TGTGCCAGCAGTTTCACAGGTAAGCAGTATTTT. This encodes CASSFTGKQYF. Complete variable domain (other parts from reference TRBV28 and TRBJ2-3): DVKVTQSSRYLVKRTGEKVFLECVQDMDHENMFWYRQDPGLGLRLIYFSYDVKMKEKGDIPEGYSVSREKKERFSLILESASTNQTSMYLCASSFTGKQYFGPGTRLTVL.

CDR3 loop: CASSYELGRYTEAFF. The CDR3 DNA reads as TGTGCCAGCAGTTACGAGCTAGGGCGATACACTGAAGCTTTCTTT. This chain joins TRBV6-2 or TRBV6-3 and TRBJ1-1; D is ambiguous. The V gene lost 2 bases and the J gene lost 3 bases, with 13 bases spanning the gap. Germline assignment: CDR1 MNHEY and CDR2 SVGEGT. This CDR3 has 15 residues.

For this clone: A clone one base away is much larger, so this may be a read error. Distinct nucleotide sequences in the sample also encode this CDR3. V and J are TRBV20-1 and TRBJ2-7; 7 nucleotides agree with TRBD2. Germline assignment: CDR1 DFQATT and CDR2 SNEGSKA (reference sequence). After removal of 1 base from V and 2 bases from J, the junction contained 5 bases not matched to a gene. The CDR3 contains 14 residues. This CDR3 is CSARAASGPYEQYF. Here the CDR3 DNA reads TGCAGTGCTAGAGCAGCTAGCGGACCCTACGAGCAGTACTTC.